The 16 T cell receptor beta chains given below trace back to one sample, sequenced in a study of CD8 T cells in Susac syndrome. The authors reverse transcribed roughly 0.5 to 1 ug RNA with random hexamers. Via MiXCR, TCRdb re-called the immunoSEQ multiplex PCR reads, giving one row per CDR3 protein. The sample records fewer than 85,000 distinct CDR3 sequences, about 94% being singletons. The material sequenced was CD8+ T cells from PBMCs. The receptors were sampled from a human donor with multiple sclerosis.

The V call is TRBV5-1, the J call TRBJ2-2; D unresolved. The length of the CDR3 is 16 residues. The germline CDR1 and CDR2 sequences are SGHRS and YFSETQ. V lost 0 bases, J lost 0 bases, and 9 bases lay in between. Here the CDR3 DNA reads TGCGCCAGCAGCTTGGTGGCGGAACCGAACACCGGGGAGCTGTTTTTT. Residues: CASSLVAEPNTGELFF.

As DNA, the CDR3 is TGTGCCAGCAGGAGACTAGCGGGAGGGATACAAGAGACCCAGTACTTC. Translation gives CASRRLAGGIQETQYF. The genes are TRBV2 and TRBJ2-5; TRBD2 matches 14 bases. Germline lookup yields CDR1 SNHLY and CDR2 FYNNEI. CDR3 length: 16 amino acids. The V and J ends lost 6 bases and 2 bases, in that order; junction bases with no gene match: 5.

The chain employs TRBV27 and TRBJ1-1; D is undetermined. The length of the CDR3 is 11 residues. Trimming took off 7 bases at V and 10 bases at J, with 13 bases between the two ends. Germline V gives CDR1 MNHEY, CDR2 SMNVEV (reference sequence). In DNA, the CDR3 is TGTGCCAGCATAAGTGGCGGAGGAGCTTTCTTT. This gives the protein CASISGGGAFF.

The V gene is TRBV15, the J gene TRBJ2-7; D perhaps matches TRBD1 (6 bases). This CDR3 is built from 14 residues. Germline V lookup: CDR1 LNHNV, CDR2 YYDKDF (reference sequence). Trimming took off 6 bases at V and 1 base at J, with 13 bases between the two ends. As DNA, the CDR3 is TGTGCCACCAGTCAGCAGGGGCTATCCTACGAGCAGTACTTC. Encoded protein: CATSQQGLSYEQYF.

About this clonotype itself: Relative to the germline gene, one junction end is altered; a read error may explain this. This chain joins TRBV13 and TRBJ2-7; no clear D. CDR1 and CDR2 (germline): PRHDT, FYEKMQ (reference sequence). This CDR3 region has 13 residues. The CDR3 nucleotides are TGTGCCAGCAGCGTAGGTTTAAGCTACGAGCAGTACTTC. Amino acids: CASSVGLSYEQYF.

This clonotype appeared once. The chain couples TRBV7-9 to TRBJ2-7, with 8 bases identical to TRBD2. This CDR3 has 13 residues. Germline CDR1 is SEHNR and CDR2 is FQNEAQ (reference sequence). V was clipped by 0 bases and J by 7 bases; unmatched bases: 2. The CDR3 is CASSLASGTEQYF. In nucleotides, the CDR3 is TGTGCCAGCAGCTTAGCTAGCGGGACTGAGCAGTACTTC.

The V and J genes are TRBV7-9 and TRBJ2-7; TRBD1 aligns across 9 bases. Germline assignment: CDR1 SEHNR and CDR2 FQNEAQ (reference sequence). This CDR3 is built from 14 residues. V lost 5 bases and J lost 7; bases outside the gene matches: 9. The CDR3 DNA follows: TGTGCCAGCAGCCCGCTGGGACAGGGTTTAGAGCAGTACTTC. It is translated as CASSPLGQGLEQYF.

The rearrangement uses TRBV6-5 and TRBJ2-7; tentative D call: TRBD1 (5 bases). V was clipped by 5 bases and J by 5 bases, with 13 bases between them. CDR1 and CDR2 (germline): MNHEY, SVGAGI. The CDR3 has 13 residues. The CDR3 region is CASSPIPGHEQYF. The CDR3 DNA sequence: TGTGCCAGCAGTCCAATCCCAGGGCACGAGCAGTACTTC.

This chain links TRBV10-3 with TRBJ1-6, with D unclear. The CDR3 spans 12 residues. Germline V gene lookup returns CDR1 ENHRY and CDR2 SYGVKD. V lost 2 bases to trimming and J lost 15 bases, with 11 bases between them. The CDR3: CAISEANVFLHF. The CDR3 nucleotides are TGTGCCATCAGTGAGGCCAACGTTTTCCTCCACTTT.

In this sample, this clonotype turned up once. The V call is TRBV24-1, the J call TRBJ2-1, with a weak D call TRBD2 (5 bases). The CDR3 length is 15 residues. The germline CDR1 and CDR2 sequences are KGHDR and SFDVKD. Trimming shortened V by 3 bases and J by 8 bases, and 16 bases separated the two germline ends. CDR3: CATSDSMASLDEQFF. DNA for the CDR3: TGTGCCACCAGTGATAGTATGGCTAGCTTAGATGAGCAGTTCTTC.

CDR3 amino acids: CASSQGPYGAFF. Here the CDR3 DNA reads TGTGCCAGCAGCCAAGGCCCTTACGGAGCTTTCTTT. V usage is TRBV3-1 and J usage is TRBJ1-1; D gene uncertain. The CDR3 is made up of 12 amino acids. Germline CDR1 reads LGHDT; CDR2 reads YNNKEL (reference sequence). V lost 1 base, J lost 10 bases, and 10 bases lay in between.

A single count supports this clonotype. This sequence joins TRBV5-4 and TRBJ1-3; 7 bases are shared with TRBD1. Germline trimming cut 3 bases from V and 0 bases from J; bases unmatched to any gene: 15. This CDR3 is built from 19 residues. The germline CDR1 and CDR2 sequences are SGHNT and YYREEE (reference sequence). The CDR3 DNA reads as TGTGCCAGCAGCTACTACCCCCCCGGGACAGACGACTCTGGAAACACCATATATTTT. Protein product: CASSYYPPGTDDSGNTIYF.

This chain uses TRBV6-1 with TRBJ2-6, with D possibly TRBD1 on 6 matching bases. V was clipped by 6 bases and J by 2 bases, with 20 bases between them. Per germline, CDR1 MNHNS and CDR2 SASEGT. The CDR3 sequence is 18 residues long. The CDR3 loop is CASSFTGYKVPGANVLTF. The CDR3 bases are TGTGCCAGCAGCTTTACAGGGTATAAGGTCCCTGGGGCCAACGTCCTGACTTTC.

The rearrangement links TRBV9 to TRBJ1-6; TRBD1 agrees at 8 bases. Trimming removed 3 bases from V and 8 bases from J; junction bases left unmatched: 7. The CDR3 consists of 15 residues. Germline lookup yields CDR1 SGDLS and CDR2 YYNGEE. The DNA of the CDR3 is TGTGCCAGCAGCGCCCGGGACAGGATCGATTCACCCCTCCACTTT. It is translated as CASSARDRIDSPLHF.

The rearrangement uses TRBV7-2 and TRBJ2-7, with 9 bases that match TRBD2. V lost 3 bases to trimming and J lost 4 bases; unmatched junction nucleotides: 4. CDR3 size: 14 residues. From germline, CDR1 is SGHTA and CDR2 FQGNSA. The CDR3 DNA reads as TGTGCCAGCAGCTTTGGTAGCGGGGGTTACGAGCAGTACTTC. Translation: CASSFGSGGYEQYF.

On this clonotype: One end of the junction varies from germline; a read error may be responsible. The chain joins TRBV29-1 to TRBJ2-7; D is unresolved. The CDR3 runs 13 residues. CDR1 is SQVTM and CDR2 is ANQGSEA in the germline V gene. The CDR3 bases are TGCAGCGTTCAAGACGCTTTGTCCTACGAGCAGTACTTC. Translated: CSVQDALSYEQYF.